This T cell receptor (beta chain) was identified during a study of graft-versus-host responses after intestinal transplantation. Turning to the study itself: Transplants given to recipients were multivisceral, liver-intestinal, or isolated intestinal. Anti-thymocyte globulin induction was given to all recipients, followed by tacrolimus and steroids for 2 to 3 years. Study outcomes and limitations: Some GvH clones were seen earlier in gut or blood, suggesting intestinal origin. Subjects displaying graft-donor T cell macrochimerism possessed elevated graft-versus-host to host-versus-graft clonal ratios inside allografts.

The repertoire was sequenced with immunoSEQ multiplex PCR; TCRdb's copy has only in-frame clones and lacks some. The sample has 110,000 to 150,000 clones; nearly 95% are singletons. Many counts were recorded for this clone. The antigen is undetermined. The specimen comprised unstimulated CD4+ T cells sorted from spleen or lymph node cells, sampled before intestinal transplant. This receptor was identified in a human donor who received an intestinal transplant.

As DNA, the CDR3 is TGTGCCAGTAGTAGTAGCGGGAGGCTTAGCTCCTACGAGCAGTACTTC. Its translation: CASSSSGRLSSYEQYF. The chain recombines TRBV19 with TRBJ2-7, with 10 bases that match TRBD2. This CDR3 is built from 16 residues. The J segment lost 0 bases and the V segment lost 4 bases, leaving 6 bases of the junction unmatched. Germline CDR1 LNHDA, CDR2 SQIVND (reference sequence).